Each of the 5 T cell receptor beta chains below was sequenced from the same sample in a study of blood T cell repertoires in COVID-19. Generated by immunoSEQ multiplex PCR, the TCRdb table keeps only in-frame clones and is missing some. The sample consists of about 42,000 clones, roughly three quarters of them appearing once. The specimen was peripheral blood. All receptors derive from a man aged 70 or older with active or convalescent COVID-19.

CDR3 DNA sequence: TGTGCCAGCAGTCGGACAGGGAGCTATGGCTACACCTTC. Its translation: CASSRTGSYGYTF. This chain joins TRBV6-5 and TRBJ1-2, with 8 bases identical to TRBD1. The CDR3 totals 13 residues. Germline values: CDR1 MNHEY, CDR2 SVGAGI. After removal of 5 bases from V and 4 bases from J, the junction contained 3 bases not matched to a gene.

The rearrangement links TRBV28 to TRBJ1-1; D may be TRBD1 (5 bases). The germline CDR1 and CDR2 sequences are MDHEN and SYDVKM. Trimming stripped 7 bases from V and 4 bases from J, with 19 bases between. This CDR3 is built from 15 residues. The CDR3 nucleotides are TGTGCCAGCACCAACGGGGGGGGTATGGGCACTGAAGCTTTCTTT. It is translated as CASTNGGGMGTEAFF.

The V call is TRBV27, the J call TRBJ1-1; possible D gene TRBD1, 6 bases. CDR1 and CDR2 from the germline V gene are MNHEY and SMNVEV (reference sequence). There are 14 residues in the CDR3. V lost 5 bases to trimming and J lost 3 bases, with 13 bases between them. The CDR3 region has the DNA TGTGCCAGCAGTCAAAACAGGGCCGACACTGAAGCTTTCTTT. This gives the protein CASSQNRADTEAFF.

The rearrangement joins TRBV7-9 to TRBJ2-7, with 7 bases matching TRBD1. Germline V CDR1 and CDR2: SEHNR, FQNEAQ (reference sequence). The J segment lost 7 bases and the V segment lost 5 bases, leaving 14 bases of the junction unmatched. This CDR3 is 15 amino acids long. The CDR3 loop reads CASSRIGTAWEEQYF. CDR3 bases: TGTGCCAGCAGCCGAATTGGGACAGCCTGGGAAGAGCAGTACTTC.

The CDR3 protein is CASKTGSVDTGELFF. The CDR3 DNA reads as TGTGCCAGCAAAACAGGTTCGGTGGACACCGGGGAGCTGTTTTTT. The rearrangement uses TRBV2 and TRBJ2-2; possible D gene TRBD1, 5 bases. Trimming stripped 7 bases from V and 3 bases from J, with 15 bases between. Germline V gene lookup returns CDR1 SNHLY and CDR2 FYNNEI. The CDR3 sequence is 15 residues long.